This T cell receptor beta chain was observed in a study of cytomegalovirus exposure and HLA in healthy donors. Findings of the study overall: In an earlier analysis, about 90% or about 30%: the productive usage of most TCR beta V segments. More clonal expansion characterized HLA-associated TCR beta chains than equally common others in a later analysis. The number of N-insertions in an Asian-associated ancestry cluster was reportedly below the approximately 700-donor mean in a later analysis.

After removal of 0 bases from V and 4 bases from J, the junction contained 10 bases not matched to a gene. This CDR3 is 16 amino acids long. Germline assignment: CDR1 SGHNT and CDR2 YYREEE (reference sequence). Regarding donors, all were healthy bone marrow donors. In regard to this clone: Its antigen remains unidentified.

The PCR ran on 60 Vbeta and 13 Jbeta primers. Assay: immunoSEQ multiplex PCR; the TCRdb copy retains only in-frame clones and omits some. This sample has about 130,000 clones, with around four fifths found just once. The receptor was isolated from a man younger than 40 in good health and CMV-seropositive. The sample was PBMCs. The rearrangement links TRBV5-4 to TRBJ2-7, with 7 bases fitting TRBD2. CDR3 sequence reads: CASSLGGSLVRYEQYF. CDR3 DNA: TGTGCCAGCAGCTTGGGCGGGAGTCTCGTACGGTACGAGCAGTACTTC.